Given below is one T cell receptor beta chain in context. A Seattle source enrolled patients during active infection and followed them longitudinally. Profiling relied on immunoSEQ multiplex PCR, and the TCRdb table lists in-frame clones only, not all of them. The sample records approximately 390,000 clones, about 89% being singletons. The entry originates in a study of blood T cell repertoires in COVID-19. Turning to the study itself: Samples of COVID-19 (acute and convalescent) were obtained from the United States, Italy and Spain.

Material: peripheral blood. The sequence was collected from a woman in her fifties or sixties with COVID-19, enrolled during active disease.

The CDR3 coding sequence is TGTGCCAGCTCACCAACTTCCTTTACAGGGATTCAATCGGGTGCAACTAATGAAAAACTGTTTTTT. It codes for CASSPTSFTGIQSGATNEKLFF. V usage is TRBV18 and J usage is TRBJ1-4; a possible D gene is TRBD1 (6 bases). The ends were cut back, 2 bases at V and 0 bases at J, with 28 bases in the middle. The germline V gene has CDR1 KGHSH and CDR2 LQKENI. CDR3 length: 22 residues.